The rows below give T cell receptor beta chains drawn from one sample of a study of T cell changes during pregnancy in multiple sclerosis. The protocol was immunoSEQ multiplex PCR, while the TCRdb copy is restricted to in-frame clones and leaves out a portion. The table shows 38,000 or so clones, with approximately 90% occurring only once. Sequencing used CD4+ T cells from peripheral blood mononuclear cells, obtained in the second trimester of pregnancy. These receptors were taken from a female donor in good health, enrolled as a control in a pregnancy study. Both conserved end residues are part of each CDR3. Each record gives: J gene, D gene, clone size, V gene, CDR3 protein, CDR3 DNA. The D gene is left open where the match is weak. Clone size is given for some rows only: seen once, a few or many times, or a class if the clone is expanded.

j_gene: TRBJ2-5; d_gene: NA; abundance: NA; v_gene: TRBV7-9; CDR3aa: CASSPTGGNQETQYF; CDR3nt: TGTGCCAGCAGCCCCACCGGGGGTAACCAAGAGACCCAGTACTTC
j_gene: TRBJ1-3; d_gene: NA; abundance: NA; v_gene: TRBV19; CDR3aa: CASHVGGRDTIYF; CDR3nt: TGTGCCAGTCACGTCGGGGGGAGAGACACCATATATTTT
j_gene: TRBJ1-6; d_gene: TRBD1; abundance: NA; v_gene: TRBV6-5; CDR3aa: CASTADRVGYSPLHF; CDR3nt: TGTGCCAGTACCGCAGACAGGGTTGGGTATTCACCCCTCCACTTT
j_gene: TRBJ1-2; d_gene: NA; abundance: NA; v_gene: TRBV7-2; CDR3aa: CASSPKRILFGENGYTF; CDR3nt: TGTGCCAGCAGCCCAAAGCGGATTCTTTTTGGAGAGAATGGCTACACCTTC
j_gene: TRBJ1-6; d_gene: TRBD1; abundance: NA; v_gene: TRBV7-9; CDR3aa: CASSPQEAWGTGGNSPLHF; CDR3nt: TGTGCCAGCAGCCCTCAAGAGGCCTGGGGGACAGGTGGAAATTCACCCCTCCACTTT
j_gene: TRBJ2-3; d_gene: TRBD2; abundance: NA; v_gene: TRBV7-2; CDR3aa: CASSLYSGGAPSSTDTQYF; CDR3nt: TGTGCCAGCAGCCTCTATAGCGGGGGGGCCCCTTCTAGCACAGATACGCAGTATTTT
j_gene: TRBJ1-1; d_gene: TRBD1; abundance: NA; v_gene: TRBV6-6; CDR3aa: CASRRQGSRNTEAFF; CDR3nt: TGTGCCAGCAGGAGACAGGGATCGAGGAACACTGAAGCTTTCTTT
j_gene: TRBJ1-1; d_gene: NA; abundance: once; v_gene: TRBV11-2; CDR3aa: CASNSGHGTEAFF; CDR3nt: TGTGCCAGCAACTCGGGACACGGCACTGAAGCTTTCTTT
j_gene: TRBJ1-5; d_gene: TRBD1; abundance: few; v_gene: TRBV7-6; CDR3aa: CASSPEAAGGTYNQPQHF; CDR3nt: TGTGCCAGCAGCCCAGAGGCGGCAGGGGGTACTTATAATCAGCCCCAGCATTTT
j_gene: TRBJ2-5; d_gene: TRBD2; abundance: NA; v_gene: TRBV5-1; CDR3aa: CASSLVAGGAQETQYF; CDR3nt: TGCGCCAGCAGCTTGGTCGCGGGGGGGGCCCAAGAGACCCAGTACTTC
j_gene: TRBJ1-2; d_gene: TRBD1; abundance: once; v_gene: TRBV9; CDR3aa: CASSVGQGNGYTF; CDR3nt: TGTGCCAGCAGCGTAGGACAGGGAAATGGCTACACCTTC
j_gene: TRBJ2-5; d_gene: TRBD2; abundance: NA; v_gene: TRBV5-1; CDR3aa: CASSPGTSGVKETQYF; CDR3nt: TGCGCCAGCAGCCCGGGGACTAGCGGGGTTAAAGAGACCCAGTACTTC
j_gene: TRBJ1-2; d_gene: NA; abundance: NA; v_gene: TRBV18; CDR3aa: CASSPPERVSGYTF; CDR3nt: TGTGCCAGCTCACCACCGGAGCGGGTTTCTGGCTACACCTTC
j_gene: TRBJ2-1; d_gene: TRBD1; abundance: NA; v_gene: TRBV27; CDR3aa: CASSPPTGAGWEQFF; CDR3nt: TGTGCCAGCAGTCCGCCGACAGGGGCCGGTTGGGAGCAGTTCTTC
j_gene: TRBJ2-5; d_gene: NA; abundance: NA; v_gene: TRBV4-1; CDR3aa: CASSEGQNLYQETQYF; CDR3nt: TGCGCCAGCAGCGAGGGACAAAACTTATACCAAGAGACCCAGTACTTC
j_gene: TRBJ1-2; d_gene: TRBD1; abundance: NA; v_gene: TRBV11-2; CDR3aa: CASSLGLGGGGYGYTF; CDR3nt: TGTGCCAGCAGCTTAGGCCTCGGAGGGGGCGGGTATGGCTACACCTTC
j_gene: TRBJ2-6; d_gene: NA; abundance: NA; v_gene: TRBV4-2; CDR3aa: CASSQVLSGANVLTF; CDR3nt: TGTGCCAGCAGCCAAGTGCTATCTGGGGCCAACGTCCTGACTTTC
j_gene: TRBJ2-1; d_gene: TRBD1; abundance: NA; v_gene: TRBV11-2; CDR3aa: CASRLITGGPRQFF; CDR3nt: TGTGCCAGCAGATTGATAACAGGGGGCCCCCGTCAGTTCTTC
j_gene: TRBJ2-3; d_gene: NA; abundance: NA; v_gene: TRBV7-3; CDR3aa: CASSVRTASTDTQYF; CDR3nt: TGTGCCAGCAGCGTCAGGACAGCTAGCACAGATACGCAGTATTTT
j_gene: TRBJ1-5; d_gene: NA; abundance: NA; v_gene: TRBV30; CDR3aa: CAWSRQSNQPQHF; CDR3nt: TGTGCCTGGAGTCGACAGAGCAATCAGCCCCAGCATTTT
j_gene: TRBJ2-2; d_gene: NA; abundance: NA; v_gene: TRBV11-3; CDR3aa: CASSSPTGELFF; CDR3nt: TGTGCCAGCAGCTCCCCGACCGGGGAGCTGTTTTTT
j_gene: TRBJ2-3; d_gene: TRBD1; abundance: once; v_gene: TRBV25-1; CDR3aa: CASSHRGSTDTQYF; CDR3nt: TGTGCCAGCAGCCACAGGGGTAGCACAGATACGCAGTATTTT
j_gene: TRBJ1-5; d_gene: NA; abundance: NA; v_gene: TRBV7-2; CDR3aa: CASSLVPGGNQPQHF; CDR3nt: TGTGCCAGCAGCTTAGTTCCAGGGGGCAATCAGCCCCAGCATTTT
j_gene: TRBJ1-2; d_gene: TRBD1; abundance: NA; v_gene: TRBV7-3; CDR3aa: CASSLTGTGGYTF; CDR3nt: TGTGCCAGCAGCTTAACTGGGACAGGTGGCTACACCTTC
j_gene: TRBJ2-7; d_gene: TRBD2; abundance: NA; v_gene: TRBV7-9; CDR3aa: CASSSGGSSGEQYF; CDR3nt: TGTGCCAGCAGCTCGGGGGGGTCGTCCGGCGAGCAGTACTTC
j_gene: TRBJ2-3; d_gene: NA; abundance: NA; v_gene: TRBV7-9; CDR3aa: CASSLVSTWGDTDTQYF; CDR3nt: TGTGCCAGCAGCTTAGTATCCACTTGGGGGGACACAGATACGCAGTATTTT
j_gene: TRBJ2-3; d_gene: NA; abundance: NA; v_gene: TRBV12-5; CDR3aa: CASGLVGGDTQYF; CDR3nt: TGTGCTAGTGGTTTGGTTGGCGGAGATACGCAGTATTTT
j_gene: TRBJ2-7; d_gene: NA; abundance: NA; v_gene: TRBV9; CDR3aa: CASSVDRTATEQYF; CDR3nt: TGTGCCAGCAGCGTAGATCGGACAGCCACCGAGCAGTACTTC
j_gene: TRBJ2-2; d_gene: NA; abundance: once; v_gene: TRBV7-2; CDR3aa: CASSALNGENTGELFF; CDR3nt: TGTGCCAGCAGCGCTTTAAACGGAGAAAACACCGGGGAGCTGTTTTTT
j_gene: TRBJ2-3; d_gene: TRBD2; abundance: once; v_gene: TRBV5-1; CDR3aa: CASSWGGASTDTQYF; CDR3nt: TGCGCCAGCAGCTGGGGGGGAGCTAGCACAGATACGCAGTATTTT
j_gene: TRBJ1-6; d_gene: NA; abundance: NA; v_gene: TRBV7-2; CDR3aa: CASSPTTLNSPLHF; CDR3nt: TGTGCCAGCAGTCCAACCACCCTAAATTCACCCCTCCACTTT
j_gene: TRBJ1-6; d_gene: TRBD1; abundance: NA; v_gene: TRBV7-2; CDR3aa: CASAFVTGDNSPLHF; CDR3nt: TGTGCCAGCGCGTTCGTTACAGGGGATAATTCACCCCTCCACTTT
j_gene: TRBJ2-5; d_gene: NA; abundance: NA; v_gene: TRBV5-1; CDR3aa: CASSLAARGKETQYF; CDR3nt: TGCGCCAGCAGCTTGGCCGCCAGGGGAAAGGAGACCCAGTACTTC
j_gene: TRBJ2-5; d_gene: NA; abundance: once; v_gene: TRBV5-6; CDR3aa: CASSFYSGKETQYF; CDR3nt: TGTGCCAGCAGCTTTTACTCAGGGAAGGAGACCCAGTACTTC
j_gene: TRBJ2-5; d_gene: NA; abundance: NA; v_gene: TRBV14; CDR3aa: CASSKGPGREETQYF; CDR3nt: TGTGCCAGCAGCAAGGGACCCGGGAGAGAAGAGACCCAGTACTTC
j_gene: TRBJ2-2; d_gene: TRBD2; abundance: NA; v_gene: TRBV7-6; CDR3aa: CASSPLSARLAGGRDTGELFF; CDR3nt: TGTGCCAGCAGCCCCCTTTCCGCCCGACTAGCGGGGGGGCGAGACACCGGGGAGCTGTTTTTT
j_gene: TRBJ1-5; d_gene: NA; abundance: NA; v_gene: TRBV2; CDR3aa: CASSERTDSNQPQHF; CDR3nt: TGTGCCAGCAGTGAAAGGACAGATAGCAATCAGCCCCAGCATTTT
j_gene: TRBJ2-1; d_gene: TRBD2; abundance: NA; v_gene: TRBV7-3; CDR3aa: CASSLGVAGDNEQFF; CDR3nt: TGTGCCAGCAGCTTGGGGGTAGCGGGGGACAATGAGCAGTTCTTC
j_gene: TRBJ1-6; d_gene: NA; abundance: NA; v_gene: TRBV4-3; CDR3aa: CASSQVGSPLHF; CDR3nt: TGCGCCAGCAGCCAAGTGGGCTCACCCCTCCACTTT
j_gene: TRBJ2-1; d_gene: TRBD2; abundance: NA; v_gene: TRBV10-3; CDR3aa: CAIALAGNEQFF; CDR3nt: TGTGCCATCGCGCTAGCGGGGAATGAGCAGTTCTTC
j_gene: TRBJ1-6; d_gene: NA; abundance: NA; v_gene: TRBV7-2; CDR3aa: CASSTGQSTNSPLHF; CDR3nt: TGTGCCAGCAGCACCGGACAGTCTACGAATTCACCCCTCCACTTT
j_gene: TRBJ1-1; d_gene: NA; abundance: once; v_gene: TRBV6-5; CDR3aa: CASSYLFGGKNTEAFF; CDR3nt: TGTGCCAGCAGTTACTTATTCGGCGGCAAGAACACTGAAGCTTTCTTT
j_gene: TRBJ2-3; d_gene: NA; abundance: NA; v_gene: TRBV29-1; CDR3aa: CSVARTDTQYF; CDR3nt: TGCAGCGTTGCCCGTACAGATACGCAGTATTTT
j_gene: TRBJ1-5; d_gene: NA; abundance: NA; v_gene: TRBV19; CDR3aa: CASSIPGAPAQPQHF; CDR3nt: TGTGCCAGTAGTATCCCAGGGGCGCCGGCTCAGCCCCAGCATTTT
j_gene: TRBJ2-2; d_gene: NA; abundance: NA; v_gene: TRBV19; CDR3aa: CASRQQGGTGELFF; CDR3nt: TGTGCCAGTAGGCAACAGGGGGGGACCGGGGAGCTGTTTTTT
j_gene: TRBJ2-4; d_gene: NA; abundance: once; v_gene: TRBV27; CDR3aa: CASSRDSPRNIQYF; CDR3nt: TGTGCCAGCAGCCGCGACAGCCCGCGGAACATTCAGTACTTC
j_gene: TRBJ1-5; d_gene: TRBD1; abundance: NA; v_gene: TRBV5-5; CDR3aa: CASSPTGATFGSNQPQHF; CDR3nt: TGTGCCAGCAGCCCCACAGGGGCGACCTTTGGGAGCAATCAGCCCCAGCATTTT
j_gene: TRBJ2-3; d_gene: TRBD1; abundance: NA; v_gene: TRBV9; CDR3aa: CASSARTGANGDTQYF; CDR3nt: TGTGCCAGCAGCGCACGGACAGGGGCTAATGGAGATACGCAGTATTTT
j_gene: TRBJ2-3; d_gene: TRBD1; abundance: NA; v_gene: TRBV9; CDR3aa: CASSVGTGSDTQYF; CDR3nt: TGTGCCAGCAGCGTGGGGACAGGCTCAGATACGCAGTATTTT